A single sample is the source of the 23 T cell receptor beta chains below, sequenced in a study of siplizumab effects on memory and regulatory T cells. Sequencing was performed with immunoSEQ multiplex PCR; in TCRdb, only in-frame clones are kept and a portion is missing. The sample includes about 57,000 clones, roughly 80% of them seen just once. The sample consisted of memory CD4+ T cells sorted from blood. The source of these receptors is a human donor in good health.

This clone appeared once. V is TRBV2 and J is TRBJ2-3, with D perhaps assigned TRBD1 or TRBD2 (6 bases each). V was pared by 7 bases and J by 4 bases, with 15 bases between. This CDR3 spans 14 amino acids. Germline V lookup: CDR1 SNHLY, CDR2 FYNNEI. CDR3: CASTPGGGADTQYF. DNA for the CDR3: TGTGCCAGCACCCCTGGGGGCGGGGCAGATACGCAGTATTTT.

This clone was recorded a few times. Other nucleotide sequences from this sample produce the same CDR3. V gene TRBV18 combines with J gene TRBJ1-2; 8 bases align to TRBD1. Trimming cost V 3 bases and J 3 bases; bases outside gene matches: 3. This CDR3 contains 14 residues. CDR1 and CDR2 from the germline V gene are KGHSH and LQKENI. The CDR3 reads CASSPSGGDYGYTF. The CDR3 nucleotides read TGTGCCAGCTCACCTTCAGGGGGCGACTATGGCTACACCTTC.

The rearrangement links TRBV5-1 to TRBJ1-3, with D uncertain. V lost 0 bases, J lost 2 bases, and 9 bases lay in between. Germline assignment: CDR1 SGHRS and CDR2 YFSETQ. This CDR3 has 15 amino acids. CDR3 nucleotides: TGCGCCAGCAGCTTGGACAGAAGTCCTGGAAACACCATATATTTT. Protein sequence: CASSLDRSPGNTIYF.

The chain carries TRBV5-6 and TRBJ1-6, with TRBD1 as a possible D gene (5 bases). Germline V gene lookup returns CDR1 SGHDT and CDR2 YYEEEE. The CDR3 is made up of 14 amino acids. Trimming pared 4 bases from V and 8 bases from J, leaving 13 bases between. CDR3 DNA sequence: TGTGCCAGCAGCCTCTGGGGCAGGGATTCACCCCTCCACTTT. This codes for CASSLWGRDSPLHF. The whole variable domain, filled in from reference TRBV5-6 and TRBJ1-6, reads DAGVTQSPTHLIKTRGQQVTLRCSPKSGHDTVSWYQQALGQGPQFIFQYYEEEERQRGNFPDRFSGHQFPNYSSELNVNALLLGDSALYLCASSLWGRDSPLHFGNGTRLTVT.

The chain employs TRBV10-3 and TRBJ2-3; weak D call: TRBD2 (6 bases). V was cut by 11 bases and J by 3 bases, with 18 bases left in between. CDR3 length: 14 amino acids. CDR1 and CDR2 from the germline V gene are ENHRY and SYGVKD. Written as DNA, the CDR3 is TGTGCCTCGACCCCCACCGGGGGAACAGATACGCAGTATTTT. It translates to CASTPTGGTDTQYF.

This clone was found a few times. Germline and junction disagree at one end, which may indicate a read error. The chain has TRBV10-3 and TRBJ1-2, with 7 bases identical to TRBD1. Germline V gene data show CDR1 as ENHRY and CDR2 as SYGVKD. This CDR3 has 10 amino acids. The CDR3 reads CAIGDRAKSF. The CDR3 nucleotides read TGTGCCATCGGCGACAGGGCTAAGAGCTTC.

The gene calls are TRBV27 and TRBJ1-1; 11 nucleotides line up with TRBD1. V lost 8 bases to trimming and J lost 8 bases; unmatched junction nucleotides: 16. This CDR3 spans 16 amino acids. From germline, CDR1 is MNHEY and CDR2 SMNVEV (reference sequence). The CDR3 reads CASGQRTGGAIREAFF. Written as DNA, the CDR3 is TGTGCCAGCGGCCAGAGGACAGGGGGCGCAATTAGGGAAGCTTTCTTT.

CDR3 protein: CASSEGTNHVDEQYF. The CDR3, as DNA: TGTGCCAGCAGTGAAGGGACAAACCACGTGGACGAGCAGTACTTC. This chain connects TRBV27 to TRBJ2-7; TRBD1 might be the D (6 bases). This CDR3 has 15 amino acids. In germline, CDR1 is MNHEY, CDR2 SMNVEV (reference sequence). V dropped 5 bases and J dropped 5 bases, with 19 bases sitting between them.

This chain uses TRBV13 with TRBJ2-5; 9 nucleotides align to TRBD2. CDR1 and CDR2 from the germline V gene are PRHDT and FYEKMQ (reference sequence). CDR3 length: 19 amino acids. V lost 5 bases to trimming and J lost 2 bases; unmatched junction nucleotides: 18. CDR3: CASSQARWNSGGHQETQYF. The DNA for the CDR3 is TGTGCCAGCAGCCAAGCAAGGTGGAATAGCGGGGGACATCAAGAGACCCAGTACTTC.

This sequence joins TRBV5-1 and TRBJ2-7; 11 bases match TRBD2. After removal of 2 bases from V and 0 bases from J, the junction contained 10 bases not matched to a gene. CDR1 is SGHRS and CDR2 is YFSETQ in the germline V gene. CDR3 length equals 18 residues. The chain's CDR3 is CASSFRSKLAGVSYEQYF. In DNA, the CDR3 is TGCGCCAGCAGCTTCAGGTCCAAACTAGCGGGAGTCTCCTACGAGCAGTACTTC. Filled out from reference TRBV5-1 and TRBJ2-7, the complete variable domain reads KAGVTQTPRYLIKTRGQQVTLSCSPISGHRSVSWYQQTPGQGLQFLFEYFSETQRNKGNFPGRFSGRQFSNSRSEMNVSTLELGDSALYLCASSFRSKLAGVSYEQYFGPGTRLTVT.

The rearrangement links TRBV6-1 to TRBJ1-6; no firm D call. CDR3 length: 12 amino acids. Germline values: CDR1 MNHNS, CDR2 SASEGT. Trimming removed 2 bases from V and 7 bases from J, with 3 bases in between. In DNA form, the CDR3 reads TGTGCCAGCAGTGAACGAAATTCACCCCTCCACTTT. Its translation is CASSERNSPLHF.

This clone appeared a few times. The chain is built from TRBV5-1 and TRBJ2-3, with 8 bases matching TRBD1. CDR3 length equals 16 residues. Germline lookup yields CDR1 SGHRS and CDR2 YFSETQ. The V segment lost 0 bases and the J segment 1 base; nucleotides outside the gene matches: 4. The CDR3 here is CASSLGQGSGTDTQYF. CDR3 coding DNA: TGCGCCAGCAGCTTGGGACAGGGGTCGGGCACAGATACGCAGTATTTT.

J is TRBJ1-4 and V is TRBV6-5; D is possibly TRBD1 (5 bases). Germline lookup yields CDR1 MNHEY and CDR2 SVGAGI. This CDR3 region has 15 residues. The germline V and J ends were trimmed by 3 bases and 0 bases, with 8 bases remaining between them. The CDR3 coding sequence is TGTGCCAGCAGTTATTCGACAGCAACTAATGAAAAACTGTTTTTT. It encodes CASSYSTATNEKLFF.

The CDR3 here is CATQGQGSPLHF. The CDR3 DNA sequence: TGTGCCACCCAGGGACAGGGTTCACCCCTCCACTTT. The chain links TRBV28 to TRBJ1-6; 9 nucleotides align to TRBD1. Looked up from germline, CDR1 is MDHEN and CDR2 is SYDVKM. This CDR3 region has 12 residues. Trimming removed 10 bases from V and 9 bases from J; junction bases left unmatched: 4. Drawing the rest from reference TRBV28 and TRBJ1-6, the complete variable domain is DVKVTQSSRYLVKRTGEKVFLECVQDMDHENMFWYRQDPGLGLRLIYFSYDVKMKEKGDIPEGYSVSREKKERFSLILESASTNQTSMYLCATQGQGSPLHFGNGTRLTVT.

This clone was counted between two and nine times. V and J are TRBV5-4 and TRBJ2-7; 7 bases agree with TRBD2. Germline trimming cut 1 base from V and 3 bases from J; bases unmatched to any gene: 7. The germline CDR1 and CDR2 sequences are SGHNT and YYREEE (reference sequence). This CDR3 has 15 amino acids. DNA for the CDR3: TGTGCCAGCAGCTTGAGGTCTAGCGGATACTACGAGCAGTACTTC. This translates into CASSLRSSGYYEQYF. The complete variable domain, with remaining parts taken from reference TRBV5-4 and TRBJ2-7, reads ETGVTQSPTHLIKTRGQQVTLRCSSQSGHNTVSWYQQALGQGPQFIFQYYREEENGRGNFPPRFSGLQFPNYSSELNVNALELDDSALYLCASSLRSSGYYEQYFGPGTRLTVT.

The chain links TRBV7-2 to TRBJ1-6; TRBD1 matches at 9 bases. J was trimmed by 7 bases and V by 5 bases; bases with no gene match: 3. This CDR3 has 14 residues. Germline CDR1 is SGHTA and CDR2 is FQGNSA. The CDR3 sequence: CASSRGQGNSPLHF. CDR3 sequence (DNA): TGTGCCAGCAGCCGAGGACAGGGGAATTCACCCCTCCACTTT.

The chain has TRBV14 and TRBJ2-2; D not resolved. Germline-derived CDR1 and CDR2 are SGHDN and FVKESK. V lost 0 bases and J 0 bases, leaving 14 bases between the germline ends. The CDR3 loop spans 18 amino acids. The DNA of the CDR3 is TGTGCCAGCAGCCAAGATAGACTGCCGATTACGAACACCGGGGAGCTGTTTTTT. Protein product: CASSQDRLPITNTGELFF.

The rearrangement joins TRBV29-1 to TRBJ2-7, with 7 bases lining up with TRBD1. V was pared by 6 bases and J by 0 bases, with 20 bases of the junction left unmatched. This CDR3 contains 18 residues. Germline CDR1 SQVTM, CDR2 ANQGSEA. The DNA for the CDR3 is TGCAGCGTCCGTGGGCAGGCGGACAGGAAGGTTAGCTCCTACGAGCAGTACTTC. Translating gives CSVRGQADRKVSSYEQYF.

CDR3 loop: CASSRTSGNYEQYF. Here the CDR3 DNA reads TGCGCCAGCAGCCGGACTAGCGGAAACTACGAGCAGTACTTC. This rearrangement joins TRBV5-1 to TRBJ2-7; 10 nucleotides align to TRBD2. Germline assignment: CDR1 SGHRS and CDR2 YFSETQ. V lost 4 bases and J lost 3; bases outside the gene matches: 4. This CDR3 is built from 14 residues.

V gene TRBV5-1 combines with J gene TRBJ1-3; D not resolved. V shed 4 bases and J shed 0 bases, with 17 bases lying between them. This CDR3 is 17 amino acids long. Looked up from germline, CDR1 is SGHRS and CDR2 is YFSETQ. The CDR3, as DNA: TGCGCCAGCAGCCTAGCCCAGGATTCCGGCTCTGGAAACACCATATATTTT. As protein: CASSLAQDSGSGNTIYF.

This rearrangement joins TRBV7-2 to TRBJ2-5; D is uncertain. This CDR3 has 14 residues. V lost 5 bases and J 0 bases, leaving 10 bases between the germline ends. Germline CDR1 is SGHTA and CDR2 is FQGNSA. The CDR3 coding sequence is TGTGCCAGCAGCCAAGGACGGTACCAAGAGACCCAGTACTTC. This translates into CASSQGRYQETQYF.

J is TRBJ1-5 and V is TRBV5-6; tentative D call: TRBD1 (5 bases). Germline V CDR1 and CDR2: SGHDT, YYEEEE. The V end lost 0 bases, the J end lost 9 bases, and 16 bases lay between the germline ends. There are 15 residues in the CDR3. CDR3 protein: CASSLAVREGTPQHF. The CDR3 nucleotides read TGTGCCAGCAGCTTGGCCGTTAGGGAGGGGACGCCCCAGCATTTT.

V and J are TRBV5-1 and TRBJ2-7; D is unresolved. Germline V lookup: CDR1 SGHRS, CDR2 YFSETQ. V lost 0 bases to trimming and J lost 5 bases, with 12 bases between them. The CDR3 sequence is 14 residues long. Here the CDR3 DNA reads TGCGCCAGCAGCTTGGTTGGGTTTGGAAACGAGCAGTACTTC. Its translation is CASSLVGFGNEQYF. Drawing the rest from reference TRBV5-1 and TRBJ2-7, the complete variable domain is KAGVTQTPRYLIKTRGQQVTLSCSPISGHRSVSWYQQTPGQGLQFLFEYFSETQRNKGNFPGRFSGRQFSNSRSEMNVSTLELGDSALYLCASSLVGFGNEQYFGPGTRLTVT.